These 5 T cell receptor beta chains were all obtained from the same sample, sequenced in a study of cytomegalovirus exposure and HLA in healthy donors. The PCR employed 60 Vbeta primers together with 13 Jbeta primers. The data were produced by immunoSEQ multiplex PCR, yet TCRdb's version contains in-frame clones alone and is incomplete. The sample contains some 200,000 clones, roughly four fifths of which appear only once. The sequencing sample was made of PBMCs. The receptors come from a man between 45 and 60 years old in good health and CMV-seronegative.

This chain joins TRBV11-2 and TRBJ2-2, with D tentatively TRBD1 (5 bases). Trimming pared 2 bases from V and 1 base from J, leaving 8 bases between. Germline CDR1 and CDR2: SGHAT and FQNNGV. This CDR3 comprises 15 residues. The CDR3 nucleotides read TGTGCCAGCAGCTTACAGGGCTGGAACACCGGGGAGCTGTTTTTT. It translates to CASSLQGWNTGELFF.

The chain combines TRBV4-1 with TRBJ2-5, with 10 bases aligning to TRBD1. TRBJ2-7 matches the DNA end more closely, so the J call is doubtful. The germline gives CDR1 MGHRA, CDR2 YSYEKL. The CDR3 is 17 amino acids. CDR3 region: CASSQAEGQGISYEQYF. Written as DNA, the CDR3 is TGCGCCAGCAGCCAAGCGGAGGGACAGGGGATATCCTACGAGCAGTACTTC.

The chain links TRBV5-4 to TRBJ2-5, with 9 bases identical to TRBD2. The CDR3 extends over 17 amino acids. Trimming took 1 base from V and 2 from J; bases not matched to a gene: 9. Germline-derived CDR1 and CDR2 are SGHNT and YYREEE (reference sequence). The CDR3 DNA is TGTGCCAGCAGCTTGTATTGGTCTAGCGGGACTCAAGAGACCCAGTACTTC. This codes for CASSLYWSSGTQETQYF.

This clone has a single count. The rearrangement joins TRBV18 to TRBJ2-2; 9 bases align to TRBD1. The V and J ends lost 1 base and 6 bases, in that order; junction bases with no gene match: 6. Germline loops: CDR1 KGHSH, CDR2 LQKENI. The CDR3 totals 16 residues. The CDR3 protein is CASSPLPGQGPGELFF. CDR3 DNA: TGTGCCAGCTCACCACTCCCGGGACAGGGCCCCGGGGAGCTGTTTTTT.

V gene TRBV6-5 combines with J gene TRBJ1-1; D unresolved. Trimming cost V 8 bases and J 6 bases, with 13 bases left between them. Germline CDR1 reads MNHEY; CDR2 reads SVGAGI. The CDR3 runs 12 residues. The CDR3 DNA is TGTGCCAGCGGACTCACGGGCCCTGAAGCTTTCTTT. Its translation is CASGLTGPEAFF.